The rows below give T cell receptor beta chains drawn from one sample of a study of cytomegalovirus exposure and HLA in healthy donors. Repertoires were generated with immunoSEQ multiplex PCR, while TCRdb's copy carries only in-frame clones and drops some. The repertoire holds roughly 280,000 clones, with around two thirds as singletons. The sample consisted of PBMCs. These receptors originate from a female donor in good health and CMV-seronegative. Each CDR3 is given with its conserved first and last residue.

TRBV11-3 CASSSGLGQGASETQYF
TRBV25-1 CASSELGTGYNSPLHF
TRBV6-1 CASTPIRVVSYEQYF
TRBV10-3 CAISGREDTEAFF
TRBV18 CASSPPSGRAETQYF
TRBV27 CASSSTPRGGEYGYTF
TRBV2 CASLGTSGSGTGELFF
TRBV27 CASSFTGAELFF
TRBV27 CASSLSRGGTEAFF
TRBV11-3 CASSPPGGPRTDTQYF
TRBV9 CASSVGAMNTEAFF
TRBV5-1 CASSPGLAGEGETQYF
TRBV19 CASSTTGTGGSGELFF